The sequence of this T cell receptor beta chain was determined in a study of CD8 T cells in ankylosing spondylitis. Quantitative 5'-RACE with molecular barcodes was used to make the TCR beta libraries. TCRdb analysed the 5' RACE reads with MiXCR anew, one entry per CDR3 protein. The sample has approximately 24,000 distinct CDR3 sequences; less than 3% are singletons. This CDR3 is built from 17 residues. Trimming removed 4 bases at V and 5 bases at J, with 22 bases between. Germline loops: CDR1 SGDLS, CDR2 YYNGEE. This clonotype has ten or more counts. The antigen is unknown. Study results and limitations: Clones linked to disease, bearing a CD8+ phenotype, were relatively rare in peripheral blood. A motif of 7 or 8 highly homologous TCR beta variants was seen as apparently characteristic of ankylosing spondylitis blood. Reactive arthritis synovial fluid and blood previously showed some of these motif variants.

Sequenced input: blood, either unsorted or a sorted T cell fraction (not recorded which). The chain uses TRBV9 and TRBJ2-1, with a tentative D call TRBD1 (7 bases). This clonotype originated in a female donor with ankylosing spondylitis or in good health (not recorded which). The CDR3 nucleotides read TGTGCCAGCAGCTCCCTTATGACAGGCGGGACAGACAATGAGCAGTTCTTC. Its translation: CASSSLMTGGTDNEQFF. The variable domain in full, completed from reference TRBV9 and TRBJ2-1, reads DSGVTQTPKHLITATGQRVTLRCSPRSGDLSVYWYQQSLDQGLQFLIQYYNGEERAKGNILERFSAQQFPDLHSELNLSSLELGDSALYFCASSSLMTGGTDNEQFFGPGTRLTVL.